This TCR beta chain stems from a study of cytomegalovirus exposure and HLA in healthy donors. Study outcomes and limitations: Association with HLA alleles at 0.05 false discovery rate was found for roughly 17,000 TCR beta sequences in a later analysis.

The CDR3 extends over 13 amino acids. V was cut by 0 bases and J by 3 bases, with 7 bases left in between. In germline, CDR1 is SGHRS, CDR2 YFSETQ. This clone was counted once. What it recognizes is unknown. 60 Vbeta and 13 Jbeta primers were used in PCR. Assay used: immunoSEQ multiplex PCR; TCRdb lists only in-frame clones, some missing. This sample has 130,000 to 150,000 clones, with roughly 80% found just once. V usage is TRBV5-1 and J usage is TRBJ2-7; D is ambiguous. The sequence was collected from a male donor in good health and CMV-seronegative. The material sequenced was PBMCs. CDR3 sequence reads: CASSLDRLYEQYF. Here the CDR3 DNA reads TGCGCCAGCAGCTTGGACCGACTCTACGAGCAGTACTTC.